Reported below is one T cell receptor beta chain. Its antigen is undetermined. This entry belongs to a study of T cells after yellow fever vaccination. Overall study context: The fractions with low cell numbers were processed using SMART-Seq v4 Ultra Low Input. Study-level findings and limits: In FACS-sorted repertoires, abundant clonotypes from the bulk population could appear as contaminants. Detected again after the booster were most primary-vaccination clones, at 96% CD4 and 80% to 90% CD8.

A process of 5'RACE template switching, which added a universal primer site and UMIs, was used to make TCR cDNA. TCRdb called the 5' RACE reads again in MiXCR, with one record for every CDR3 protein. The sample records a few hundred thousand distinct CDR3 sequences, around 10% being singletons. From germline, CDR1 is MGHRA and CDR2 YSYEKL. Trimming removed 3 bases from V and 6 bases from J; junction bases left unmatched: 7. The CDR3 sequence is 16 residues long. The chain carries TRBV4-1 and TRBJ2-1; TRBD2 matches at 11 bases. Material: PBMCs, obtained on the day of the first yellow fever vaccination. The clonotype originates from a man between 18 and 29 years old who received the YFV17D yellow fever vaccine. CDR3 residues: CASSQLLAGGFNEQFF. The DNA of the CDR3 is TGCGCCAGCAGCCAGCTCCTAGCGGGGGGTTTCAATGAGCAGTTCTTC.